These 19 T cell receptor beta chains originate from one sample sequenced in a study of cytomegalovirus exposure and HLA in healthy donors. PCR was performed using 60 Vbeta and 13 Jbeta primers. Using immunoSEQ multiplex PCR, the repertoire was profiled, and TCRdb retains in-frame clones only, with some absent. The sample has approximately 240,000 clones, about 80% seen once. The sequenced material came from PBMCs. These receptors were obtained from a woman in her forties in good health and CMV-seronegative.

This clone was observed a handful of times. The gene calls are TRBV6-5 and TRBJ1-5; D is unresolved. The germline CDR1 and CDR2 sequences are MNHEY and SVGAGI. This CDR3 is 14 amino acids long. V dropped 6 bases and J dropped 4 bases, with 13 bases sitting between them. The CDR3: CASRRMTPNQPQHF. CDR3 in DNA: TGTGCCAGCAGGAGGATGACCCCGAATCAGCCCCAGCATTTT.

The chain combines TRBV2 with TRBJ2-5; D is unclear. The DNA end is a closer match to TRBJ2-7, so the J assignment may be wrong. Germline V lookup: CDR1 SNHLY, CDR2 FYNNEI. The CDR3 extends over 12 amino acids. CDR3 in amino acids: CASRLGHLEQYF. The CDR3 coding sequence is TGTGCCAGCAGACTGGGCCACCTCGAGCAGTACTTC.

The CDR3 loop reads CASGWGGQPQHF. CDR3 DNA sequence: TGTGCTAGTGGGTGGGGGGGTCAGCCCCAGCATTTT. The chain carries TRBV12-5 and TRBJ1-5; possibly TRBD1 for D (5 bases). Germline CDR1 is LGHNT and CDR2 is FRNRAP. Trimming stripped 6 bases from V and 6 bases from J, with 9 bases between. The CDR3 has 12 amino acids.

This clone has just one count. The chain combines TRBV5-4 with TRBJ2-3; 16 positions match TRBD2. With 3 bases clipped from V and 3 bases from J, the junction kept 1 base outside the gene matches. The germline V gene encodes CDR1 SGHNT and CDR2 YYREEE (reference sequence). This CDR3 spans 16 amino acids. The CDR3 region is CASSSGLAGGTDTQYF. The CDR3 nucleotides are TGTGCCAGCAGCTCGGGACTAGCGGGGGGGACAGATACGCAGTATTTT. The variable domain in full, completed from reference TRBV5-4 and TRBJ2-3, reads ETGVTQSPTHLIKTRGQQVTLRCSSQSGHNTVSWYQQALGQGPQFIFQYYREEENGRGNFPPRFSGLQFPNYSSELNVNALELDDSALYLCASSSGLAGGTDTQYFGPGTRLTVL.

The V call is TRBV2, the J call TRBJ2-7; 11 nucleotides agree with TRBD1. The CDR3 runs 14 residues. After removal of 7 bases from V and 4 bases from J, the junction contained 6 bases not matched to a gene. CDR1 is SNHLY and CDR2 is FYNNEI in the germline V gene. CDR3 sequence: CASNGGTGGYEQYF. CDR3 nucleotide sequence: TGTGCCAGCAATGGCGGGACAGGGGGGTACGAGCAGTACTTC.

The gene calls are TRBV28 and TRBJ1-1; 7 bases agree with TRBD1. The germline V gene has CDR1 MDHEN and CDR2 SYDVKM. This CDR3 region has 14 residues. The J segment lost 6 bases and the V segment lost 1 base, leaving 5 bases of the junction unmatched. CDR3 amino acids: CASSLYRGLSEAFF. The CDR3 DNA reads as TGTGCCAGCAGTTTATATAGGGGGCTCTCTGAAGCTTTCTTT. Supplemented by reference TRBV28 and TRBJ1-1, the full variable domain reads DVKVTQSSRYLVKRTGEKVFLECVQDMDHENMFWYRQDPGLGLRLIYFSYDVKMKEKGDIPEGYSVSREKKERFSLILESASTNQTSMYLCASSLYRGLSEAFFGQGTRLTVV.

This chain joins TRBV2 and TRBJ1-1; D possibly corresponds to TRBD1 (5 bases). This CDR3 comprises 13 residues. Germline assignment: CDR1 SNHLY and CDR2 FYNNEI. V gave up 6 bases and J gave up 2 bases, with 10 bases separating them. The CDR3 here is CASSQGLNTEAFF. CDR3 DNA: TGTGCCAGCAGCCAGGGTTTAAACACTGAAGCTTTCTTT.

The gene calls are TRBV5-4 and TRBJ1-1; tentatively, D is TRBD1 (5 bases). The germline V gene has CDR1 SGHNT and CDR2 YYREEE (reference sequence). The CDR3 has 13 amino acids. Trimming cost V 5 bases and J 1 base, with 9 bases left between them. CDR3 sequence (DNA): TGTGCCAGCAGTCTTCAGGGGAACACTGAAGCTTTCTTT. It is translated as CASSLQGNTEAFF.

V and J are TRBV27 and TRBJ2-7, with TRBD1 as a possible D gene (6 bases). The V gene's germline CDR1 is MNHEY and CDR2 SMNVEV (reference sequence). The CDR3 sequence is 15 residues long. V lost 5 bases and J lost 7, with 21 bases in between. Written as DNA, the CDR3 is TGTGCCAGCAGTCTACAGGGAATCGGGCTTCGGGAGCAGTACTTC. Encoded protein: CASSLQGIGLREQYF.

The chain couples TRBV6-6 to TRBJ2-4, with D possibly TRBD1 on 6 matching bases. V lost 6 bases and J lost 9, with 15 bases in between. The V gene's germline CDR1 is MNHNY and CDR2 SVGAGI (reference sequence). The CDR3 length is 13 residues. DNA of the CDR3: TGTGCCAGCAGCGAGCTTGGGGGCGGCATTCAGTACTTC. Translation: CASSELGGGIQYF.

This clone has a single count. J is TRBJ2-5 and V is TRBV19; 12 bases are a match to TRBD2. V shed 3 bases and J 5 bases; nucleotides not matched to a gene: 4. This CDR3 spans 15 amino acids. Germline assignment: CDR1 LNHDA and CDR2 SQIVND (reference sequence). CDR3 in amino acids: CASSILAGGPETQYF. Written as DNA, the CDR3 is TGTGCCAGTAGTATTCTAGCGGGGGGGCCTGAGACCCAGTACTTC.

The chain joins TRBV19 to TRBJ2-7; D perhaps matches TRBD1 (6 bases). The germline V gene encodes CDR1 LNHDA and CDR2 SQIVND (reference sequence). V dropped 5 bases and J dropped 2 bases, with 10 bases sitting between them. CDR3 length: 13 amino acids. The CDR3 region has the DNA TGTGCCAGTAGTTTCAGACAGGCCTACGAGCAGTACTTC. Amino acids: CASSFRQAYEQYF. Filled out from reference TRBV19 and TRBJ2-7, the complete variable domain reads DGGITQSPKYLFRKEGQNVTLSCEQNLNHDAMYWYRQDPGQGLRLIYYSQIVNDFQKGDIAEGYSVSREKKESFPLTVTSAQKNPTAFYLCASSFRQAYEQYFGPGTRLTVT.

This CDR3 reads CASSLPLAGETQYF. The CDR3 DNA reads TGTGCCAGCAGCTTGCCGCTAGCGGGTGAGACCCAGTACTTC. The gene calls are TRBV11-3 and TRBJ2-5, with 8 nucleotides matching TRBD2. J was trimmed by 5 bases and V by 3 bases; bases with no gene match: 5. CDR3 length: 14 amino acids. Germline lookup yields CDR1 SGHNT and CDR2 YENEEA.

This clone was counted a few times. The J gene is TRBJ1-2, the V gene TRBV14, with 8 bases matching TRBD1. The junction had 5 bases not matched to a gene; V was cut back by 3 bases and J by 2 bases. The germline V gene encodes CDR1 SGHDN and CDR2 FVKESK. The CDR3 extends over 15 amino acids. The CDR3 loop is CASSHSGTGNYGYTF. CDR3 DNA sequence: TGTGCCAGCAGCCACTCCGGGACAGGAAACTATGGCTACACCTTC.

The CDR3 reads CASSYGGGTDTQYF. CDR3 DNA sequence: TGTGCCAGCAGCTACGGGGGGGGCACAGATACGCAGTATTTT. The chain combines TRBV7-3 with TRBJ2-3; 8 bases line up with TRBD2. The V segment lost 4 bases and the J segment 1 base; nucleotides outside the gene matches: 1. This CDR3 spans 14 amino acids. The germline V gene has CDR1 SGHTA and CDR2 FQGTGA.

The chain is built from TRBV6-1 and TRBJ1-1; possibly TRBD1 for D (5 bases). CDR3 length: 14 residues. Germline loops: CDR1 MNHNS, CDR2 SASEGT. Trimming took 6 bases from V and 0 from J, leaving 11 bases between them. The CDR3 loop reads CASRETVLNTEAFF. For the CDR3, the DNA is TGTGCCAGCAGGGAGACAGTACTGAACACTGAAGCTTTCTTT.

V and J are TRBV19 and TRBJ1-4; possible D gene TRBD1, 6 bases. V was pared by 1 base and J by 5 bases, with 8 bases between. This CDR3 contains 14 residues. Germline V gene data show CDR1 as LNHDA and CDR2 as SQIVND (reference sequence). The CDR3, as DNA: TGTGCCAGTAGTATAGGGACAGAGAATGAAAAACTGTTTTTT. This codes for CASSIGTENEKLFF.

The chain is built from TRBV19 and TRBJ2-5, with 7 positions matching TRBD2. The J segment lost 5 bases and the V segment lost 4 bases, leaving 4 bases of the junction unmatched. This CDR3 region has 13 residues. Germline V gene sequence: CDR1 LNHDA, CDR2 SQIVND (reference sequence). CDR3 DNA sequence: TGTGCCAGTAGTAAGGGAGGGTGGGAGACCCAGTACTTC. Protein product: CASSKGGWETQYF.

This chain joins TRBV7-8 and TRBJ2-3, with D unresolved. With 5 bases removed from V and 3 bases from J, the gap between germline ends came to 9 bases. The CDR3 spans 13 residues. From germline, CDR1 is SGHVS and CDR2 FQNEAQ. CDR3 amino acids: CASSRALTDTQYF. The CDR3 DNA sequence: TGTGCCAGCAGCCGCGCACTGACAGATACGCAGTATTTT.